This T cell receptor (beta chain) is from a study of OX40 agonist ivuxolimab in advanced cancers. Regarding the study as a whole: CD4+ T cells averaged fewer expanded clones than CD8+ T cells.

This clone showed up just a few times. The antigen remains undetermined. Sequencing used immunoSEQ multiplex PCR; TCRdb keeps in-frame clones, though not all of them. The sample holds more than 75,000 clones, around 80% seen once. This CDR3 has 12 residues. Germline V CDR1 and CDR2: SGHTA, FQGNSA. V lost 3 bases and J lost 15; bases outside the gene matches: 7. This sequence was found in an adult with an advanced solid tumor such as melanoma, head and neck, liver or kidney cancer. This material consisted of CD4+ or CD8+ T cells sorted from blood, taken in a trial of the OX40 agonist ivuxolimab. V is TRBV7-2 and J is TRBJ2-3, with 9 positions matching TRBD2. The CDR3 nucleotides read TGTGCCAGCAGCTTCAAGCGGGGGGAAGTTTATTTT. Protein product: CASSFKRGEVYF. The variable domain in full, completed from reference TRBV7-2 and TRBJ2-3, reads GAGVSQSPSNKVTEKGKDVELRCDPISGHTALYWYRQSLGQGLEFLIYFQGNSAPDKSGLPSDRFSAERTGGSVSTLTIQRTQQEDSAVYLCASSFKRGEVYFGPGTRLTVL.